The 9 T cell receptor beta chains below all came from one sample that was sequenced in a study of siplizumab effects on memory and regulatory T cells. Profiled with immunoSEQ multiplex PCR; TCRdb holds only in-frame clones, not every one. The sample consists of around 120,000 clones, about 94% of them appearing once. Source material: non-Treg CD4+ T cells sorted from blood. These receptors were taken from a human donor in good health.

This chain links TRBV2 with TRBJ2-2; no reliable D call. Germline CDR1 SNHLY, CDR2 FYNNEI. The ends were cut back, 2 bases at V and 4 bases at J, with 5 bases in the middle. The CDR3 is made up of 13 amino acids. CDR3 region: CASSETLTGELFF. CDR3 nucleotides: TGTGCCAGCAGTGAAACCCTCACCGGGGAGCTGTTTTTT.

The V call is TRBV14, the J call TRBJ2-7, with 15 bases identical to TRBD2. The V and J ends lost 0 bases and 4 bases, in that order; junction bases with no gene match: 7. The V gene's germline CDR1 is SGHDN and CDR2 FVKESK. The CDR3 spans 18 residues. The chain's CDR3 is CASSQEGLAGGPLYEQYF. The CDR3 DNA reads TGTGCCAGCAGCCAAGAGGGACTAGCGGGAGGCCCCCTTTACGAGCAGTACTTC. The entire variable domain, with the rest obtained from reference TRBV14 and TRBJ2-7, is as follows: EAGVTQFPSHSVIEKGQTVTLRCDPISGHDNLYWYRRVMGKEIKFLLHFVKESKQDESGMPNNRFLAERTGGTYSTLKVQPAELEDSGVYFCASSQEGLAGGPLYEQYFGPGTRLTVT.

V gene TRBV2 combines with J gene TRBJ1-6; TRBD1 matches at 7 bases. Germline V gives CDR1 SNHLY, CDR2 FYNNEI. The CDR3 covers 15 residues. J lost 8 bases, V lost 4 bases, and 8 bases had no gene match. The chain's CDR3 is CASSVQRQGDSPLHF. CDR3 DNA: TGTGCCAGCAGTGTTCAACGACAGGGTGATTCACCCCTCCACTTT.

The chain is built from TRBV19 and TRBJ1-1; 8 bases align to TRBD1. The CDR3 totals 13 residues. CDR1 LNHDA and CDR2 SQIVND come from the germline V gene (reference sequence). The ends lost 8 bases at V and 7 bases at J; junction bases unmatched: 9. This CDR3 is CASAGQGPSEAFF. DNA for the CDR3: TGTGCCAGTGCCGGACAGGGCCCTAGTGAAGCTTTCTTT.

The chain couples TRBV18 to TRBJ2-1, with TRBD2 matching over 10 bases. The CDR3 length is 15 residues. Germline-derived CDR1 and CDR2 are KGHSH and LQKENI. V shed 2 bases, J shed 7 bases, and the junction held 5 bases outside the gene matches. As DNA, the CDR3 is TGTGCCAGCTCACCAGCTAGCGGGAGTTCTAATGAGCAGTTCTTC. It specifies CASSPASGSSNEQFF.

The chain combines TRBV5-1 with TRBJ2-6; no clear D. V was shortened by 1 base and J by 1 base, with 6 bases between the two germline ends. CDR1 is SGHRS and CDR2 is YFSETQ in the germline V gene. The CDR3 is 15 amino acids. CDR3 DNA: TGCGCCAGCAGCTTGATGTATTCTGGGGCCAACGTCCTGACTTTC. Protein product: CASSLMYSGANVLTF.

The rearrangement joins TRBV2 to TRBJ1-1; 8 bases map to TRBD1. This CDR3 comprises 12 residues. The V segment lost 4 bases and the J segment 9 bases; nucleotides outside the gene matches: 4. From germline, CDR1 is SNHLY and CDR2 FYNNEI. In DNA form, the CDR3 reads TGTGCCAGCAGTGGCGGGACAGGTAAAGCTTTCTTT. Translation: CASSGGTGKAFF. Variable domain in full (rest from reference TRBV2 and TRBJ1-1): EPEVTQTPSHQVTQMGQEVILRCVPISNHLYFYWYRQILGQKVEFLVSFYNNEISEKSEIFDDQFSVERPDGSNFTLKIRSTKLEDSAMYFCASSGGTGKAFFGQGTRLTVV.

The chain combines TRBV6-5 with TRBJ2-1, with 8 bases matching TRBD2. The CDR3 is made up of 15 amino acids. Germline CDR1 reads MNHEY; CDR2 reads SVGAGI. The V gene end was trimmed by 5 bases and the J gene end by 8 bases; junction bases not matched to a gene: 11. This chain's CDR3 is CASSATSGWGDEQFF. DNA for the CDR3: TGTGCCAGCAGTGCTACTAGCGGCTGGGGAGATGAGCAGTTCTTC.

This chain joins TRBV7-2 and TRBJ1-2, with 7 bases that match TRBD1. Germline loops: CDR1 SGHTA, CDR2 FQGNSA. This CDR3 region has 16 residues. V lost 5 bases to trimming and J lost 8 bases; unmatched junction nucleotides: 17. As DNA, the CDR3 is TGTGCCAGCAGCCCCTACCGGACAGGAAGGGCAAGAGGCTACACCTTC. It codes for CASSPYRTGRARGYTF.